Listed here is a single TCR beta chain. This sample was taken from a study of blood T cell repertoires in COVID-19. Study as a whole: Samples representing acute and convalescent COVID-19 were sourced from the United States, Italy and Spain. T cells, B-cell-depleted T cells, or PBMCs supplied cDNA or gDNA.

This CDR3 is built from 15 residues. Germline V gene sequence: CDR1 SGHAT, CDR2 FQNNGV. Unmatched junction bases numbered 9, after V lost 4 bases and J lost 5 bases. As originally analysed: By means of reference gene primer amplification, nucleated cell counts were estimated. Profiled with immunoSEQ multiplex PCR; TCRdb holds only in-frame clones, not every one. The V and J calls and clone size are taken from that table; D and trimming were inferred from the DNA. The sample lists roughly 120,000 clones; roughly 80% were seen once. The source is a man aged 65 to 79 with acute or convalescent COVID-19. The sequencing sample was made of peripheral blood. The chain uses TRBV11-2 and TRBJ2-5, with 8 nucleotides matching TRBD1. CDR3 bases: TGTGCCAGCAGCTCCTCTGCCACAGGGGGGGAGACCCAGTACTTC. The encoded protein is CASSSSATGGETQYF.